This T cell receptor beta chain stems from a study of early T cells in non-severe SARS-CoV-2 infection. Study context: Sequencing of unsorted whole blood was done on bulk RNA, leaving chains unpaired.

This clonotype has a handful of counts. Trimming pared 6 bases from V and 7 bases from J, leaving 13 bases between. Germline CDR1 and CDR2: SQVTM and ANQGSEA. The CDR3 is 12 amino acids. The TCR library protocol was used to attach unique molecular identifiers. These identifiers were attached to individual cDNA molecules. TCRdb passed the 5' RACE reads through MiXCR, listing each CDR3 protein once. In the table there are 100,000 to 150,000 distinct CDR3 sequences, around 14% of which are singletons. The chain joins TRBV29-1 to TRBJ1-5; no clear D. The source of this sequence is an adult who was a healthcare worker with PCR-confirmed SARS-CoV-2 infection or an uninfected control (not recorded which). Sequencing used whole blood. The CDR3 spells CSVREGLQPQHF. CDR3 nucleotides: TGCAGCGTGAGGGAGGGCTTGCAGCCCCAGCATTTT.